The subject of this entry is one T cell receptor beta chain. Its cognate antigen is unknown. This record comes from a study of siplizumab effects on memory and regulatory T cells. Notes on the study in general: The authors could not assign a naive or memory phenotype to roughly 75-97% of proliferating CD4+ or CD8+ clones. Memory T cells appeared less diverse than naive cells, which seemed to contribute substantially to alloresponse.

Trimming cost V 3 bases and J 2 bases; bases outside gene matches: 8. This CDR3 has 16 amino acids. Germline V gene data show CDR1 as SGDLS and CDR2 as YYNGEE. The method was immunoSEQ multiplex PCR; TCRdb's version includes in-frame clones alone and lacks a portion of them. The repertoire holds about 110,000 clones, with around nine tenths as singletons. The sequence came from a human donor in good health. Sequencing input: CD4+ T cells sorted from blood. The J gene is TRBJ1-3, the V gene TRBV9, with TRBD1 matching 7 bases. The CDR3 DNA sequence: TGTGCCAGCAGCGCAACGGACAGGAACCCTGGAAACACCATATATTTT. It specifies CASSATDRNPGNTIYF.